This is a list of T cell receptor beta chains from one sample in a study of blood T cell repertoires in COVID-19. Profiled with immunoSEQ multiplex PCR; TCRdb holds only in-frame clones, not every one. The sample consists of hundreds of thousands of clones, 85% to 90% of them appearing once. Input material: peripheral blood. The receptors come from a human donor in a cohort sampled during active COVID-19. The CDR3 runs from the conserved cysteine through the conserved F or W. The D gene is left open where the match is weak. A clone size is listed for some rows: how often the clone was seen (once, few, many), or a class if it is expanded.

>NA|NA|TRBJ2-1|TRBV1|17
CTSSQQSGTGSYNEQFF
TGCACCAGCAGCCAACAATCCGGGACAGGCTCCTACAATGAGCAGTTCTTC
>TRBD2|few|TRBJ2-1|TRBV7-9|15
CASSLKRGEGHEQFF
TGTGCCAGCAGCCTTAAGCGAGGGGAGGGCCATGAGCAGTTCTTC
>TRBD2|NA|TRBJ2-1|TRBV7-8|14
CASSLGGEGNEQFF
TGTGCCAGCAGCTTAGGAGGGGAGGGCAATGAGCAGTTCTTC
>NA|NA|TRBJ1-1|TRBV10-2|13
CASSDPGRSEAFF
TGCGCCAGCAGTGACCCAGGGCGGTCTGAAGCTTTCTTT
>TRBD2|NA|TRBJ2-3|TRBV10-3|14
CASASGRGADTQYF
TGTGCCAGCGCTAGCGGGAGAGGCGCAGATACGCAGTATTTT
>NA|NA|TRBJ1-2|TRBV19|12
CASSAGVGGYTF
TGTGCCAGTAGTGCAGGGGTAGGCGGCTACACCTTC
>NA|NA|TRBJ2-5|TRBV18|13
CASSPPGEETQYF
TGTGCCAGCTCACCACCGGGAGAAGAGACCCAGTACTTC
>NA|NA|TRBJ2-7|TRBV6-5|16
CASSYSINRESYEQYF
TGTGCCAGCAGTTACTCGATCAACAGGGAGAGTTACGAGCAGTACTTC
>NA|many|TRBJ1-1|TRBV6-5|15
CASSEGYSGNTEAFF
TGTGCCAGCAGCGAGGGTTACTCAGGGAACACTGAAGCTTTCTTT
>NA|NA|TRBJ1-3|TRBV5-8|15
CASSARLVSGNTIYF
TGTGCCAGCAGCGCAAGACTGGTCTCTGGAAACACCATATATTTT
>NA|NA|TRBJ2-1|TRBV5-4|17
CASSLGGGASSYNEQFF
TGTGCCAGCAGCTTGGGGGGCGGGGCAAGCTCCTACAATGAGCAGTTCTTC
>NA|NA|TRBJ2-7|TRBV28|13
CASTSTKPYEQYF
TGTGCCAGTACGTCCACCAAGCCCTACGAGCAGTACTTC
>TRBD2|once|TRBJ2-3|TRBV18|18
CASSPLGWTRSSTDTQYF
TGTGCCAGCTCACCACTAGGTTGGACTAGGTCTAGCACAGATACGCAGTATTTT
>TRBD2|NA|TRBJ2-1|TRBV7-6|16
CASSASGSLMYNEQFF
TGTGCCAGCAGCGCTAGCGGGAGTTTAATGTACAATGAGCAGTTCTTC
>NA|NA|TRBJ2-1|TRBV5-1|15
CASSSDLAPYNEQFF
TGCGCCAGCAGCTCCGATCTAGCGCCCTACAATGAGCAGTTCTTC
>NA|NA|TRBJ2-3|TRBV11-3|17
CASSLGSGREGGDTQYF
TGTGCCAGCAGCTTAGGATCCGGGCGGGAAGGTGGTGATACGCAGTATTTT
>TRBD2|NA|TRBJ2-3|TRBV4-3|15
CASSQDTGGTDTQYF
TGCGCCAGCAGCCAAGATACGGGAGGAACAGATACGCAGTATTTT
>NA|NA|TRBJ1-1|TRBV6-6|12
CASTGERFEAFF
TGTGCCAGCACCGGGGAAAGATTTGAAGCTTTCTTT
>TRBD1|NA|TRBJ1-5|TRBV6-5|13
CASRGQTYQPQHF
TGTGCCAGCAGGGGACAGACTTATCAGCCCCAGCATTTT
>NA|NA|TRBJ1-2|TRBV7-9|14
CASSLNTVNYGYTF
TGTGCCAGCAGCTTAAATACAGTCAACTATGGCTACACCTTC
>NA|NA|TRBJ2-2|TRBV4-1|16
CASSQERLRNTGELFF
TGCGCCAGCAGCCAAGAGAGACTCAGAAACACCGGGGAGCTGTTTTTT
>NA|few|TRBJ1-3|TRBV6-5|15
CASGRTANSGNTIYF
TGTGCCAGCGGTAGGACAGCCAACTCTGGAAACACCATATATTTT
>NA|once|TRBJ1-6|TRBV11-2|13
CASSPQYNSPLHF
TGTGCCAGCAGCCCTCAGTATAATTCACCCCTCCACTTT
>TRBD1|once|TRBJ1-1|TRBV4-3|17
CASSLTGQGAANTEAFF
TGCGCCAGCAGCCTGACGGGACAGGGGGCAGCGAACACTGAAGCTTTCTTT
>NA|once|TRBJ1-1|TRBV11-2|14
CASSRQVDGTEAFF
TGTGCCAGCAGCCGGCAGGTCGATGGAACTGAAGCTTTCTTT
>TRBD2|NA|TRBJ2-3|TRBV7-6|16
CASSLAEGLAQDTQYF
TGTGCCAGCAGCTTAGCGGAAGGACTAGCCCAAGATACGCAGTATTTT
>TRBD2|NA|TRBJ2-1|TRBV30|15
CAWTMGLESYNEQFF
TGTGCCTGGACCATGGGACTAGAATCCTACAATGAGCAGTTCTTC
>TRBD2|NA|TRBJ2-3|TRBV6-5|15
CASSMDGRDTDTQYF
TGTGCCAGCAGTATGGATGGGAGGGACACAGATACGCAGTATTTT
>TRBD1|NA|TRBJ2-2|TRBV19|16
CASNSGGTGGTGELFF
TGTGCCAGTAACTCCGGAGGGACAGGGGGCACCGGGGAGCTGTTTTTT
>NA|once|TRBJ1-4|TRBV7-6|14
CASSQGQGNEKLFF
TGTGCCAGCAGTCAGGGGCAGGGGAATGAAAAACTGTTTTTT
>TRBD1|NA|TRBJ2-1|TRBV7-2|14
CASSYVTGGYEQFF
TGTGCCAGCAGCTACGTTACAGGGGGGTATGAGCAGTTCTTC
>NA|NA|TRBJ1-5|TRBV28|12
CASSAQGKPQHF
TGTGCCAGCAGCGCACAGGGAAAGCCCCAGCATTTT
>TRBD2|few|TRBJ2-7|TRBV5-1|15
CASKTDGLAFYEQYF
TGCGCCAGCAAAACTGACGGACTAGCTTTCTACGAGCAGTACTTC
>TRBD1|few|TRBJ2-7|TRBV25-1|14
CASTVGDSSYEQYF
TGTGCCAGCACCGTTGGGGACAGCTCCTACGAGCAGTACTTC
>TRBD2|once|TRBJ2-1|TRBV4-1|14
CASSYLAGGFEQFF
TGCGCCAGCAGCTATCTAGCGGGAGGGTTTGAGCAGTTCTTC
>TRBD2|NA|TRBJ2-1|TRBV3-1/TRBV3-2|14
CASSPSGLNNEQFF
TGTGCCAGCAGCCCTAGCGGACTAAACAATGAGCAGTTCTTC
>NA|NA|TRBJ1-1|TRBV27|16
CASSSRMTARNTEAFF
TGTGCCAGCAGTTCTCGAATGACAGCTCGGAACACTGAAGCTTTCTTT
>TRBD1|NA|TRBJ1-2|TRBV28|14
CASSRDRGHYGYTF
TGTGCCAGCAGTCGGGACAGGGGCCACTATGGCTACACCTTC
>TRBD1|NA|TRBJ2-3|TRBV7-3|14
CASSWDSSTDTQYF
TGTGCCAGCAGCTGGGACAGTAGCACAGATACGCAGTATTTT
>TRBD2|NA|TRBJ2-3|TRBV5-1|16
CASSLTPGGPGDTQYF
TGCGCCAGCAGCTTGACACCGGGAGGGCCGGGAGATACGCAGTATTTT
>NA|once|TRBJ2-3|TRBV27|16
CASSLSWGQLQDTQYF
TGTGCCAGCAGTTTAAGCTGGGGCCAACTGCAAGATACGCAGTATTTT
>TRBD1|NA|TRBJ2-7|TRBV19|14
CASSDRGRTYEQYF
TGTGCCAGTAGCGACAGGGGTCGTACCTACGAGCAGTACTTC
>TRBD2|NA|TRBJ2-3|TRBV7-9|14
CASRVSGRTDTQYF
TGTGCCAGCAGGGTCAGCGGGAGAACAGATACGCAGTATTTT
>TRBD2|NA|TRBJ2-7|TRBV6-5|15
CASSYSASGAYEQYF
TGTGCCAGCAGTTACTCGGCTAGCGGGGCCTACGAGCAGTACTTC
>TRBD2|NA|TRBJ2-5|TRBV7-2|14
CASSLSSGKETQYF
TGTGCCAGCAGCTTATCTAGCGGGAAAGAGACCCAGTACTTC
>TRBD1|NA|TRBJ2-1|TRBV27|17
CASSFLTGTGLGNEQFF
TGTGCCAGCAGTTTCCTTACCGGGACAGGGTTGGGCAATGAGCAGTTCTTC
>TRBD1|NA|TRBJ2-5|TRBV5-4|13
CASSGQGVETQYF
TGTGCCAGCAGCGGACAGGGCGTAGAGACCCAGTACTTC
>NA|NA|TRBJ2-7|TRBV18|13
CASSPSIDYEQYF
TGTGCCAGCTCACCTAGCATCGACTACGAGCAGTACTTC
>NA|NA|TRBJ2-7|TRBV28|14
CASSPGTYSYEQYF
TGTGCCAGCAGTCCTGGGACATATTCCTACGAGCAGTACTTC
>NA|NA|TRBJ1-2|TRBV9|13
CASSGGTNYGYTF
TGTGCCAGCAGTGGGGGCACAAACTATGGCTACACCTTC
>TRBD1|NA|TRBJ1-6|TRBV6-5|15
CASRRPGQGASPLHF
TGTGCCAGCAGACGACCGGGACAGGGGGCTTCACCCCTCCACTTT
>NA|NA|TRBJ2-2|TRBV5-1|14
CASSLGQNTGELFF
TGCGCCAGCAGCTTGGGACAAAACACCGGGGAGCTGTTTTTT
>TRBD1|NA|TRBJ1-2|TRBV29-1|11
CSAVGQGGYTF
TGCAGCGCCGTGGGACAGGGAGGCTACACCTTC